This T cell receptor (beta chain) was sequenced during a study of patients and donors after allogeneic stem cell transplantation. One entry per CDR3 protein, called by TCRdb with MiXCR from the RT-PCR reads. The sample lists some 230,000 distinct CDR3 sequences, around an eighth occurring once. Between the trimmed V and J ends, which lost 5 bases and 8 bases, there was a span of 15 bases. The CDR3 has 13 residues. CDR1 is MDHEN, CDR2 SYDVKM, per germline. The sequenced sample consisted of blood, either unsorted or a sorted T cell fraction (not recorded which). The chain joins TRBV28 to TRBJ1-2, with D possibly TRBD1 on 5 matching bases. This receptor was taken from a human donor who was either an allogeneic HSCT recipient or a stem cell or donor lymphocyte infusion donor (not recorded which). It is not recorded whose cells these are; they may come from a transplant donor. The CDR3 spells CASSDPGRTGYTF. The CDR3 nucleotides read TGTGCCAGCAGTGATCCAGGGAGAACAGGCTACACCTTC.